This passage covers 7 T cell receptor beta chains from one sample sequenced in a study of control samples from healthy donors and cancer patients (dated by TCRdb to between 2020 and 2021). The library came from the immunoSEQ multiplex PCR assay. Sourced from immuneACCESS, this table was stored by TCRdb with only in-frame sequences that have V and J called. A share of the clones is absent; for the studies checked, an unresolved V gene accounts for under half, and the remainder has no known explanation. This sample is represented by under 95,000 clones; about 80% of them were singletons. The biggest ten clones account for roughly 16% of the sample. Sample: blood. The source of these receptors is a man in his fifties in good health.

As to this clone: At the DNA level, this CDR3 is encoded by other sequences in the same sample as well. The chain combines TRBV5-1 with TRBJ2-3; D remains ambiguous. V was pared by 0 bases and J by 0 bases, with 8 bases between. Germline lookup yields CDR1 SGHRS and CDR2 YFSETQ. The CDR3 length is 15 residues. This CDR3 reads CASSLGLDSTDTQYF. The CDR3, as DNA: TGCGCCAGCAGCTTGGGGCTAGATAGCACAGATACGCAGTATTTT.

CDR3 sequence: CASSLLGHGEQYF. CDR3 nucleotide sequence: TGTGCCAGCTCATTACTGGGGCACGGCGAGCAGTACTTC. The rearrangement links TRBV18 to TRBJ2-7; possibly TRBD1 for D (5 bases). The ends were cut back, 5 bases at V and 6 bases at J, with 14 bases in the middle. Germline V lookup: CDR1 KGHSH, CDR2 LQKENI. CDR3 length equals 13 residues.

The CDR3 region has the DNA TGTGCCAGCTCACGACAGGGGGGACTGCGGGAGCAGCAGTTCTTC. It specifies CASSRQGGLREQQFF. The chain links TRBV18 to TRBJ2-1; 9 nucleotides match TRBD1. This CDR3 has 15 residues. The V segment lost 4 bases and the J segment 11 bases; nucleotides outside the gene matches: 12. Germline CDR1 and CDR2: KGHSH and LQKENI.

The chain carries TRBV3-1 (or the pseudogene TRBV3-2) and TRBJ1-6, with a possible D match to TRBD1 (5 bases). The germline V gene encodes CDR1 LGHDT and CDR2 YNNKEL (reference sequence). The CDR3 spans 13 residues. With 4 bases removed from V and 7 bases from J, the gap between germline ends came to 8 bases. The CDR3 here is CASSPEGNSPLHF. The CDR3 DNA sequence: TGTGCCAGCAGCCCCGAGGGGAATTCACCCCTCCACTTT.

The chain has TRBV6-5 and TRBJ2-5; D is unclear. In germline, CDR1 is MNHEY, CDR2 SVGAGI. The CDR3 is made up of 16 amino acids. The germline V and J ends were trimmed by 0 bases and 2 bases, with 13 bases remaining between them. The CDR3 DNA is TGTGCCAGCAGTTACTCGGCCTACACGGGTCAAGAGACCCAGTACTTC. Amino acids: CASSYSAYTGQETQYF.

The chain is built from TRBV18 and TRBJ2-1; 9 nucleotides align to TRBD2. Trimming took 3 bases from V and 7 from J; bases not matched to a gene: 13. Germline V lookup: CDR1 KGHSH, CDR2 LQKENI. The CDR3 contains 17 residues. The CDR3 protein is CASSPIRLAGSGNEQFF. CDR3 in DNA: TGTGCCAGCTCACCGATTAGGCTAGCGGGATCAGGTAATGAGCAGTTCTTC.

The V and J genes are TRBV6-2 or TRBV6-3 and TRBJ1-2; no clear D gene. Germline V CDR1 and CDR2: MNHEY, SVGEGT. V lost 5 bases, J lost 7 bases, and 8 bases lay in between. This CDR3 is built from 11 residues. The CDR3 sequence: CASSAAGGYTF. CDR3 DNA: TGTGCCAGCAGTGCCGCGGGTGGCTACACCTTC.